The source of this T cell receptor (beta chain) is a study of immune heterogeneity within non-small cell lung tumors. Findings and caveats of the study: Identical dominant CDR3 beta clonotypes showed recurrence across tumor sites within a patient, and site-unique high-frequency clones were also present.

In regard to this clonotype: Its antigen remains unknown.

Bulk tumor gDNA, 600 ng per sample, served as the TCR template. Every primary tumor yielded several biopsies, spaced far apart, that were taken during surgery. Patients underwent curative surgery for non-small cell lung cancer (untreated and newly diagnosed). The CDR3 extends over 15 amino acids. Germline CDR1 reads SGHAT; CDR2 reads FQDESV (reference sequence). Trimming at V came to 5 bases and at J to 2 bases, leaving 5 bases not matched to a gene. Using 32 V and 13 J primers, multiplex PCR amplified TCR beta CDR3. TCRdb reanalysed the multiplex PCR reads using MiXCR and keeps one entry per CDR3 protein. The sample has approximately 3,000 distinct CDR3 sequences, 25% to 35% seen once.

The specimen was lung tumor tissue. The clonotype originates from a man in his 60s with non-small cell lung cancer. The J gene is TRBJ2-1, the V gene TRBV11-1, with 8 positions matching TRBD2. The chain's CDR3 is CASSPPGRAYNEQFF. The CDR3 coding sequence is TGTGCCAGCAGCCCCCCCGGGAGGGCCTACAATGAGCAGTTCTTC.